The source of this TCR beta chain is a study of cytomegalovirus exposure and HLA in healthy donors. PCR primers comprised 60 Vbeta and 13 Jbeta primers. Sequencing used immunoSEQ multiplex PCR; TCRdb keeps in-frame clones, though not all of them. The data contain some 210,000 clones, about 78% of them singletons. The length of the CDR3 is 16 residues. The V segment lost 1 base and the J segment 1 base; nucleotides outside the gene matches: 3. Germline V gene sequence: CDR1 LNHDA, CDR2 SQIVND (reference sequence). General study findings and limits: With further analysis later on, most CMV-associated TCR beta chains appeared HLA-restricted. Cytomegalovirus status, reportedly, was diagnosed with high specificity and sensitivity by the classifier. Further analysis was carried out later, and it showed several of the most significant clusters appearing linked to common viral pathogens. A later analysis linked a missense variant in DCLRE1C to the trimming of TCR beta V and J genes.

About this clone: The antigen is not known.

The sequenced material came from PBMCs. The chain employs TRBV19 and TRBJ2-7; TRBD1 matches at 11 bases. This TCR was recovered from a male donor in good health and CMV-seronegative. The CDR3 DNA is TGTGCCAGTAGTATAGGTGGGACAGGGGGGTCCTACGAGCAGTACTTC. This sequence encodes CASSIGGTGGSYEQYF.